The 19 T cell receptor beta chains listed next were all sequenced from one sample in a study of control samples from healthy donors and cancer patients. Sequencing was performed with immunoSEQ multiplex PCR; in TCRdb, only in-frame clones are kept and a portion is missing. The sample records about 160,000 clones, 70% to 90% being singletons. The specimen sequenced was blood. The receptors stem from a man aged 30 to 45 in good health.

This clone was seen just once. The chain recombines TRBV5-7 with TRBJ2-7, with no clear D. TRBV5-7 has ORF status, its function being uncertain. Trimming stripped 2 bases from V and 6 bases from J, with 12 bases between. The CDR3 contains 13 residues. The CDR3 loop reads CASSFGPRSEQYF. CDR3 bases: TGTGCCAGCAGCTTCGGACCGCGGAGCGAGCAGTACTTC.

In its sample, this clone was seen once. The J gene is TRBJ1-5, the V gene TRBV10-3; D unresolved. V gave up 10 bases and J gave up 0 bases, with 19 bases separating them. The CDR3 spans 16 residues. The germline V gene has CDR1 ENHRY and CDR2 SYGVKD. CDR3 sequence (DNA): TGTGCCACTTCCGCATTGGACCTCAATAGCAATCAGCCCCAGCATTTT. It codes for CATSALDLNSNQPQHF.

This chain connects TRBV28 to TRBJ1-4; no firm D call. The germline V and J ends were trimmed by 1 base and 0 bases, with 6 bases remaining between them. CDR1 is MDHEN and CDR2 is SYDVKM in the germline V gene. CDR3 size: 15 residues. The CDR3 here is CASSLSAATNEKLFF. The CDR3 bases are TGTGCCAGCAGTTTATCAGCTGCAACTAATGAAAAACTGTTTTTT. Looking up the rest from reference TRBV28 and TRBJ1-4 gives the full variable domain: DVKVTQSSRYLVKRTGEKVFLECVQDMDHENMFWYRQDPGLGLRLIYFSYDVKMKEKGDIPEGYSVSREKKERFSLILESASTNQTSMYLCASSLSAATNEKLFFGSGTQLSVL.

The V call is TRBV15, the J call TRBJ2-7; 7 positions agree with TRBD1. V shed 0 bases, J shed 2 bases, and the junction held 10 bases outside the gene matches. Germline values: CDR1 LNHNV, CDR2 YYDKDF (reference sequence). The CDR3 loop spans 17 amino acids. In DNA form, the CDR3 reads TGTGCCACCAGCAGAGAATGGTCTCTGGGGACAGCCTACGAGCAGTACTTC. Amino acids: CATSREWSLGTAYEQYF. The full variable domain, completed using reference TRBV15 and TRBJ2-7, is DAMVIQNPRYQVTQFGKPVTLSCSQTLNHNVMYWYQQKSSQAPKLLFHYYDKDFNNEADTPDNFQSRRPNTSFCFLDIRSPGLGDTAMYLCATSREWSLGTAYEQYFGPGTRLTVT.

J is TRBJ1-1 and V is TRBV6-6; TRBD1 is a possible D gene (5 bases). Germline values: CDR1 MNHNY, CDR2 SVGAGI (reference sequence). The CDR3 loop spans 14 amino acids. The germline V and J ends were trimmed by 2 bases and 5 bases, with 12 bases remaining between them. DNA of the CDR3: TGTGCCAGCAGTTACGGGACGGGGCTGACTGAAGCTTTCTTT. This encodes CASSYGTGLTEAFF.

This clone has a handful of counts. CDR3 in DNA: TGTGCCAGCAGCGTCGTAGAGACCCAGTACTTC. This translates into CASSVVETQYF. The chain links TRBV7-9 to TRBJ2-5; unclear D gene. The germline CDR1 and CDR2 sequences are SEHNR and FQNEAQ (reference sequence). Deletions cut 5 bases from V and 4 bases from J, with 5 bases between. The CDR3 runs to 11 residues.

Only one count was recorded for this clone. J is TRBJ1-2 and V is TRBV5-5, with TRBD1 identical over 7 bases. The ends lost 4 bases at V and 4 bases at J; junction bases unmatched: 13. The CDR3 sequence is 16 residues long. The V gene's germline CDR1 is SGHKS and CDR2 YYEKEE (reference sequence). The DNA for the CDR3 is TGTGCCAGCAGCAGGAAGTCCGGGACAGAGACCTATGGCTACACCTTC. It yields the protein CASSRKSGTETYGYTF.

J is TRBJ2-7 and V is TRBV7-2, with D possibly matching TRBD2 (6 bases). The CDR3 has 15 residues. Trimming took 5 bases from V and 1 from J, leaving 15 bases between them. Germline assignment: CDR1 SGHTA and CDR2 FQGNSA. For the CDR3, the DNA is TGTGCCAGCAGCGGGTCGGGGGTCCGTTCCTACGAGCAGTACTTC. This encodes CASSGSGVRSYEQYF.

This chain uses TRBV6-5 with TRBJ2-1; 8 positions match TRBD2. The CDR3 loop spans 14 amino acids. Germline values: CDR1 MNHEY, CDR2 SVGAGI. Trimming took 7 bases from V and 9 from J; bases not matched to a gene: 11. CDR3 amino acids: CASTAGLVSGEQFF. The CDR3 DNA follows: TGTGCCAGCACGGCGGGACTAGTTAGTGGTGAGCAGTTCTTC.

The V call is TRBV11-2, the J call TRBJ2-1, with D possibly TRBD1 on 6 matching bases. Trimming removed 2 bases from V and 3 bases from J, with 20 bases in between. Germline CDR1 SGHAT, CDR2 FQNNGV. This CDR3 is 18 amino acids long. The CDR3 bases are TGTGCCAGCAGCTTACTATCTACAGGGTCGGGTGGCTACAATGAGCAGTTCTTC. Protein sequence: CASSLLSTGSGGYNEQFF.

This clone was recorded only once. The rearrangement joins TRBV13 to TRBJ1-3; D not resolved. The length of the CDR3 is 15 residues. Germline V lookup: CDR1 PRHDT, CDR2 FYEKMQ (reference sequence). Trimming cost V 6 bases and J 0 bases, with 12 bases left between them. The CDR3 bases are TGTGCCAGCAGTCCTACAGTGCTCTCTGGAAACACCATATATTTT. Its translation: CASSPTVLSGNTIYF.

This clone showed up just once. The chain couples TRBV19 to TRBJ2-5; unclear D gene. V shed 3 bases and J shed 2 bases, with 19 bases lying between them. The CDR3 runs 17 residues. Germline V gives CDR1 LNHDA, CDR2 SQIVND (reference sequence). CDR3: CASSMAVSLGKQETQYF. DNA of the CDR3: TGTGCCAGTAGTATGGCGGTTAGTTTGGGAAAACAAGAGACCCAGTACTTC.

This CDR3 reads CASRFGGEETQYF. CDR3 DNA sequence: TGTGCCAGCCGCTTCGGTGGGGAAGAGACCCAGTACTTC. The V call is TRBV27, the J call TRBJ2-5; D gene uncertain. CDR3 size: 13 residues. V lost 8 bases and J lost 3, with 13 bases in between. Germline CDR1 is MNHEY and CDR2 is SMNVEV (reference sequence).

This chain connects TRBV28 to TRBJ2-2; 9 nucleotides agree with TRBD1. V lost 8 bases and J lost 5; bases outside the gene matches: 12. The CDR3 loop spans 16 amino acids. Germline loops: CDR1 MDHEN, CDR2 SYDVKM. In DNA form, the CDR3 reads TGTGCCAGCGTTCCGGGACAGGGTGTTGGTACCGGGGAGCTGTTTTTT. Protein sequence: CASVPGQGVGTGELFF.

This chain connects TRBV5-4 to TRBJ1-1; D may be TRBD1 (5 bases). Germline-derived CDR1 and CDR2 are SGHNT and YYREEE (reference sequence). The CDR3 spans 19 residues. The ends were cut back, 3 bases at V and 6 bases at J, with 30 bases in the middle. CDR3 coding DNA: TGTGCCAGCAGCTCGGATATTTTTGGACGCAGGCTGTGGGGCGCTGAAGCTTTCTTT. Translating it yields CASSSDIFGRRLWGAEAFF.

This rearrangement joins TRBV21-1 to TRBJ2-2; the DNA was not used to check the table's D call, TRBD2. TRBV21-1 is a pseudogene. The CDR3 consists of 15 residues. The CDR3 loop reads CASSNVVNPMGELFF. The CDR3 DNA follows: TGTGCCAGCAGCAATGTAGTCAATCCAATGGGGGAGCTGTTTTTT.

The chain combines TRBV19 with TRBJ2-2; tentative D call: TRBD2 (5 bases). V was cut by 1 base and J by 6 bases, with 21 bases left in between. The germline V gene encodes CDR1 LNHDA and CDR2 SQIVND (reference sequence). The CDR3 totals 18 residues. The CDR3 nucleotides read TGTGCCAGTAGTATAGGCCCGAGGGCCTCGGTTGGTGCCGGGGAGCTGTTTTTT. Its protein is CASSIGPRASVGAGELFF.

This clone appeared once. V and J are TRBV11-3 and TRBJ2-5; 11 nucleotides agree with TRBD2. The CDR3 is made up of 15 amino acids. Per the germline V gene, CDR1 is SGHNT and CDR2 is YENEEA. The V gene end was trimmed by 1 base and the J gene end by 5 bases; junction bases not matched to a gene: 3. The CDR3 bases are TGTGCCAGCAGCTTAGTAGCGGGGGGGATGGAGACCCAGTACTTC. Translated, it gives CASSLVAGGMETQYF.

This chain joins TRBV5-4 and TRBJ2-5; 8 nucleotides align to TRBD2. With 4 bases clipped from V and 5 bases from J, the junction kept 19 bases outside the gene matches. CDR1 and CDR2 (germline): SGHNT, YYREEE (reference sequence). The CDR3 sequence is 18 residues long. The CDR3 is CASSPEEASGSWRETQYF. CDR3 nucleotides: TGTGCCAGCAGCCCGGAAGAGGCTAGCGGGTCGTGGCGGGAGACCCAGTACTTC.